A selection of T cell receptor beta chains follows, all from one sample in a study of regulatory dendritic cells for organ transplantation. Profiled with immunoSEQ multiplex PCR; TCRdb holds only in-frame clones, not every one. The sample carries tens of thousands of clones, around 82% recorded once. Sequences were obtained from naive CD8+ T cells from blood. The receptors were sampled from a human donor in good health. The CDR3 runs from the conserved cysteine through the conserved F or W. The order of the fields is V gene, D gene, J gene, clone size, CDR3 protein, CDR3 DNA. A D gene is named only where the DNA matches it firmly. Where a row states a size, it is once, few, many or the class of an expanded clone; other rows omit it.

>TRBV6-1|-|TRBJ2-5|-
CASLQRGQETQYF
TGTGCCAGCCTCCAGAGAGGGCAAGAGACCCAGTACTTC
>TRBV6-6|-|TRBJ1-2|-
CASSYSRRGDTYGYTF
TGTGCCAGCAGTTACTCGAGGCGGGGAGATACCTATGGCTACACCTTC
>TRBV6-5|-|TRBJ2-2|-
CASQESPNTGELFF
TGTGCCAGCCAAGAGAGTCCGAACACCGGGGAGCTGTTTTTT
>TRBV9|TRBD1|TRBJ1-2|-
CASSVGTGKGYTF
TGTGCCAGCAGCGTCGGGACAGGGAAGGGCTACACCTTC
>TRBV9|-|TRBJ2-1|-
CASSVSSSNEQFF
TGTGCCAGCAGCGTGAGTAGCAGCAATGAGCAGTTCTTC
>TRBV5-4|-|TRBJ2-7|-
CASSLGGRDLSSYEQYF
TGTGCCAGCAGCTTGGGGGGCCGGGACTTAAGCTCCTACGAGCAGTACTTC
>TRBV25-1|-|TRBJ1-1|-
CATIGEGSMNTEAFF
TGTGCCACCATTGGGGAGGGGTCGATGAACACTGAAGCTTTCTTT
>TRBV2|-|TRBJ1-5|-
CASSELDSYQPQHF
TGTGCCAGCAGTGAACTGGACAGCTATCAGCCCCAGCATTTT
>TRBV4-3|-|TRBJ1-4|few
CASSQTNGEKLFF
TGCGCCAGCAGCCAAACAAATGGCGAAAAACTGTTTTTT
>TRBV6-5|TRBD1|TRBJ1-4|-
CASSYSTGSEKLFF
TGTGCCAGCAGTTACTCGACAGGGTCTGAAAAACTGTTTTTT
>TRBV6-5|-|TRBJ1-1|-
CASSSPGVLTEAFF
TGTGCCAGCAGTTCCCCAGGGGTCCTCACTGAAGCTTTCTTT
>TRBV15|-|TRBJ1-5|few
CATSRDRFQPQHF
TGTGCCACCAGCAGAGATAGATTCCAGCCCCAGCATTTT
>TRBV7-8|-|TRBJ2-1|-
CASSPLWGGPHEQFF
TGTGCCAGCAGCCCCCTCTGGGGGGGCCCCCATGAGCAGTTCTTC
>TRBV27|TRBD2|TRBJ2-1|-
CASSPLAGVGNEQFF
TGTGCCAGCAGTCCGCTAGCGGGGGTTGGCAATGAGCAGTTCTTC
>TRBV19|-|TRBJ1-1|few
CASRGGGGEAFF
TGTGCCAGTCGAGGTGGCGGCGGTGAAGCTTTCTTT
>TRBV27|TRBD2|TRBJ2-7|few
CASSTWGGSEQYF
TGTGCCAGCTCCACGTGGGGGGGGAGCGAGCAGTACTTC
>TRBV7-9|-|TRBJ2-5|-
CASSGEETQYF
TGTGCCAGCAGCGGAGAAGAGACCCAGTACTTC
>TRBV27|-|TRBJ2-7|-
CASGQFTEQYF
TGTGCCAGCGGCCAGTTCACCGAGCAGTACTTC
>TRBV7-8|-|TRBJ2-3|-
CASSLLGITVTDTQYF
TGTGCCAGCAGCTTATTAGGAATTACAGTCACAGATACGCAGTATTTT
>TRBV27|-|TRBJ2-7|few
CASSLRQNYEQYF
TGTGCCAGCAGTTTGAGACAGAACTACGAGCAGTACTTC
>TRBV11-2|TRBD1|TRBJ2-7|-
CASSFDRGNYEQYF
TGTGCCAGCAGCTTCGACAGGGGGAACTACGAGCAGTACTTC
>TRBV9|TRBD1|TRBJ1-2|-
CASSVATGGNSNYGYTF
TGTGCCAGCAGCGTAGCTACAGGGGGCAACTCTAACTATGGCTACACCTTC
>TRBV9|TRBD1|TRBJ2-5|-
CASSPGQGQETQYF
TGTGCCAGCAGCCCCGGACAGGGACAAGAGACCCAGTACTTC
>TRBV11-3|-|TRBJ1-1|-
CASSLNSKRRNVAEAFF
TGTGCCAGCAGCTTAAATTCCAAGAGGCGGAATGTTGCTGAAGCTTTCTTT
>TRBV7-9|-|TRBJ1-1|-
CASSPSGELLTEAFF
TGTGCCAGCAGCCCAAGCGGAGAACTCCTCACTGAAGCTTTCTTT
>TRBV7-2|TRBD1|TRBJ2-1|-
CASSFGTGDYNEQFF
TGTGCCAGCAGCTTCGGGACAGGGGACTACAATGAGCAGTTCTTC
>TRBV2|TRBD2|TRBJ2-3|-
CASSEGSGGASTDTQYF
TGTGCCAGCAGTGAAGGTAGCGGGGGGGCTAGCACAGATACGCAGTATTTT
>TRBV5-6|TRBD1|TRBJ1-1|-
CASIIGTGRGTEAFF
TGTGCCAGCATCATCGGGACAGGAAGGGGGACTGAAGCTTTCTTT
>TRBV4-3|TRBD1|TRBJ1-2|-
CASSQVYGTDYGYTF
TGCGCCAGCAGCCAAGTCTACGGGACAGACTATGGCTACACCTTC
>TRBV6-1|-|TRBJ1-4|-
CASRNQEKLFF
TGTGCCAGCAGGAACCAGGAAAAACTGTTTTTT
>TRBV6-5|-|TRBJ2-1|-
CASSYSSEAGEQFF
TGTGCCAGCAGTTACTCGAGCGAGGCGGGAGAGCAGTTCTTC
>TRBV9|TRBD1|TRBJ1-1|-
CASSDTGQPNTEAFF
TGTGCCAGCAGCGACACGGGACAGCCTAACACTGAAGCTTTCTTT
>TRBV19|TRBD2|TRBJ2-2|-
CASSKIGGTPNTGELFF
TGTGCCAGTAGTAAGATCGGGGGGACCCCGAACACCGGGGAGCTGTTTTTT
>TRBV19|-|TRBJ1-1|-
CASTWTDEAFF
TGTGCCAGTACCTGGACAGATGAAGCTTTCTTT
>TRBV13|TRBD1|TRBJ2-1|-
CASSPDRNNEQFF
TGTGCCAGCAGTCCGGACAGGAACAATGAGCAGTTCTTC
>TRBV4-1|TRBD1|TRBJ2-1|-
CASSQGQGAGNEQFF
TGCGCCAGCAGCCAAGGACAGGGGGCGGGAAATGAGCAGTTCTTC
>TRBV9|TRBD2|TRBJ2-7|-
CASSVDAGTSIYEQYF
TGTGCCAGCAGCGTAGACGCCGGGACTAGCATCTACGAGCAGTACTTC
>TRBV12-2|-|TRBJ1-1|-
CASRAPGQGLTEAFF
TGTGCAAGTCGCGCGCCGGGACAGGGGTTGACTGAAGCTTTCTTT
>TRBV15|-|TRBJ1-1|-
CATSVITVNTEAFF
TGTGCCACCAGCGTTATTACGGTGAACACTGAAGCTTTCTTT
>TRBV5-6|-|TRBJ2-2|-
CASSFPGGLPSTGELFF
TGTGCCAGCAGCTTCCCCGGGGGACTTCCTAGCACCGGGGAGCTGTTTTTT
>TRBV4-1|TRBD1|TRBJ1-2|-
CASSQEGGTGGNYGYTF
TGCGCCAGCAGCCAAGAGGGGGGGACAGGGGGCAACTATGGCTACACCTTC
>TRBV4-1|TRBD2|TRBJ2-7|-
CASSIRGVDSYEQYF
TGCGCCAGCAGCATCCGGGGGGTGGACTCCTACGAGCAGTACTTC
>TRBV6-5|TRBD1|TRBJ2-1|-
CASSLLGQGANEQFF
TGTGCCAGCAGTCTTCTAGGACAGGGGGCGAATGAGCAGTTCTTC
>TRBV7-9|-|TRBJ1-3|few
CASSLADGAGNTIYF
TGTGCCAGCAGCTTAGCGGACGGGGCTGGAAACACCATATATTTT
>TRBV29-1|-|TRBJ1-2|few
CSVEDQGPNYGYTF
TGCAGCGTTGAAGATCAGGGTCCTAACTATGGCTACACCTTC
>TRBV5-1|-|TRBJ2-2|-
CASSLSAGELFF
TGCGCCAGCAGCCTGAGCGCCGGGGAGCTGTTTTTT
>TRBV19|TRBD1|TRBJ1-1|-
CASSIDWGRGLLPLRTEAFF
TGTGCCAGTAGTATAGATTGGGGCAGGGGGCTTCTACCCCTTAGGACTGAAGCTTTCTTT
>TRBV6-1|TRBD1|TRBJ2-4|few
CASSELGQTKYIQYF
TGTGCCAGCAGTGAGTTGGGACAGACCAAGTACATTCAGTACTTC
>TRBV2|-|TRBJ2-1|-
CASSEGQGSSYNEQFF
TGTGCCAGCAGTGAAGGGCAGGGGAGCTCCTACAATGAGCAGTTCTTC
>TRBV5-6|-|TRBJ1-1|few
CASGMGGGTEAFF
TGTGCCAGCGGAATGGGGGGAGGCACTGAAGCTTTCTTT
>TRBV7-9|-|TRBJ2-2|few
CASSLRSGENTGELFF
TGTGCCAGCAGCTTAAGATCAGGGGAGAACACCGGGGAGCTGTTTTTT
>TRBV9|-|TRBJ2-7|-
CASSVGDTPYEQYF
TGTGCCAGCAGCGTAGGAGACACTCCCTACGAGCAGTACTTC
>TRBV29-1|-|TRBJ1-3|-
CSVEEGGGAGNTIYF
TGCAGCGTTGAAGAAGGCGGGGGGGCTGGAAACACCATATATTTT